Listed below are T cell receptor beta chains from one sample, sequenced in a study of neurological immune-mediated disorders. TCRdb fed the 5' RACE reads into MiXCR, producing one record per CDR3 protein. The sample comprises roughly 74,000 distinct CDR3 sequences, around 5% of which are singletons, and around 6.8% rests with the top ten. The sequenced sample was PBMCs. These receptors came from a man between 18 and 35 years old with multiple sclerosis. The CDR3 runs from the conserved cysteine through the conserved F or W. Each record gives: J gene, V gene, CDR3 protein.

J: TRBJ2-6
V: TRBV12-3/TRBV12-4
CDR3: CASSLLPGGLTSVANVLTF

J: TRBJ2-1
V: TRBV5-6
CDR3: CASSSSGNEQFF

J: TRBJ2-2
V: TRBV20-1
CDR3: CSARTRWRETRTGELFF

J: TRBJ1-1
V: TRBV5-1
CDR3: CASSSGKKNTEAFF

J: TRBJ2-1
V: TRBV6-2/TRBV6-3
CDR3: CASGTNTYNEQFF

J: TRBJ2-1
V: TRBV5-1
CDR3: CASSPGLAGGNSYNEQFF

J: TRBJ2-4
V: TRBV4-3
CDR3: CASSQGGARGIQYF

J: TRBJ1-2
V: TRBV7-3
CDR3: CASSPGGGDHGYTF

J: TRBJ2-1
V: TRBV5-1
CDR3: CASSRAGDGLNEQFF

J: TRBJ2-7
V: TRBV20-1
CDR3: CSARDRAGGPSYEQYF

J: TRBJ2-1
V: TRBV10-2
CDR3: CASSASGSNEQFF

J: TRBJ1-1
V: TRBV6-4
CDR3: CASSDGDAGVTEAFF

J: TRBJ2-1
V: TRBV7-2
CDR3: CASSPRLGGAGSNEQFF

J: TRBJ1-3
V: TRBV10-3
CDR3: CAIKVILSGKTIYF

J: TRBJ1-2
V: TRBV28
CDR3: CASSFVTEAYGYTF

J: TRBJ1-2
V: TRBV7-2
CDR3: CASSLGWASNYGYTF

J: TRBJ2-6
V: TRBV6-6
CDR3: CASSPPGLSSGANVLTF

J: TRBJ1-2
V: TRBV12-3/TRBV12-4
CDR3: CASTPMAPGAGYTF

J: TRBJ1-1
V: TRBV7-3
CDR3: CASRQGTNTEAFF

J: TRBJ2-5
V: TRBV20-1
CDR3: CSAAPRETQYF

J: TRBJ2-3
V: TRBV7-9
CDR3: CASTPMSRGGDYF

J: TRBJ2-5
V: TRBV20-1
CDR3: CSARTLPGLAEETQYF

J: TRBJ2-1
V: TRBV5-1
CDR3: CASSLTNEQFF

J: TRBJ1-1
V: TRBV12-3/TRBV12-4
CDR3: CATSGEGATRAFF

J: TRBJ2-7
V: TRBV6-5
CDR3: CASSYSGTGDREQYF

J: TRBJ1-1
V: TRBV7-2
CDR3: CASSFGVGLYTEAFF

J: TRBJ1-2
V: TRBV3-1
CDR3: CASSQVEQDYGYTF

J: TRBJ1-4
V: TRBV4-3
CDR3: CASSLFREKLFF

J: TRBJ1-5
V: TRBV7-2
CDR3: CASSLEETGQPQNF

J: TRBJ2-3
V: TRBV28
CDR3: CASSHRGRSTDTQYF

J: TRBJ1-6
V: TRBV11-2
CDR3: CASSHYSGKKGAPLHF

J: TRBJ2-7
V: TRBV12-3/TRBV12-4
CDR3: CASSRGPYEQYF

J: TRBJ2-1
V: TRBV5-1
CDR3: CASSSTSGSPGDEQFF

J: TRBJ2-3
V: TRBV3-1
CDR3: CASSHTLWRATTMADTQYF

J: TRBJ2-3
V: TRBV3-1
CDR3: CASSQVVTDTQYF

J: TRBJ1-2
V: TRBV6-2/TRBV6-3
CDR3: CASSYSLGYLGYTF

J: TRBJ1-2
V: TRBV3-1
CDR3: CASSQVAYGYTF

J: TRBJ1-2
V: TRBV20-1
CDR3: CSAWDNLYGYTF

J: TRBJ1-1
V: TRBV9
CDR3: CASSVTGAGEAFF

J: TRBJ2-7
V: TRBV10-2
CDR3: CASSVGAAWGEQYF

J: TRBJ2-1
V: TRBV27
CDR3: CASSDRGRRNEQFF

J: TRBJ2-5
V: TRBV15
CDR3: CATSRDLETQYF

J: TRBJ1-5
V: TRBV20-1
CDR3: CSATPSGTNQPQHF

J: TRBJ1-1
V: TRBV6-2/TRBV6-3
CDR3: CASRYRVNTEAFF

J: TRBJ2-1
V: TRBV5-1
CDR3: CASSSTDRSYNEQFF

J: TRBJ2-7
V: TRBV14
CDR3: CASNEAGARYEQYF

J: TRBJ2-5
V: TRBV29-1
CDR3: CSVVRGQETQYF

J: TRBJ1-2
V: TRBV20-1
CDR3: CSAGSGTVLSANYGYTF

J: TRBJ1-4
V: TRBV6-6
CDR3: CASSWDRGREKLFF

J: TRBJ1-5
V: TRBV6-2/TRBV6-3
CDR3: CASSYYSGSQPQHF

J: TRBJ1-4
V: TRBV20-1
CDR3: CSAGRPGAEKLFF

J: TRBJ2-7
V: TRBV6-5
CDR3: CASSYSRTGSMNEQYF

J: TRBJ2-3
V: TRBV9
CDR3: CASSVASLSSTDTQYF